A single T cell receptor (beta chain) is shown here with its context. The CDR3 extends over 13 amino acids. Trimming stripped 11 bases from V and 2 bases from J, with 13 bases between. CDR1 and CDR2 from the germline V gene are MDHEN and SYDVKM. The method was immunoSEQ multiplex PCR; TCRdb's version includes in-frame clones alone and lacks a portion of them. Here the sample spans 120,000 or so clones, 70% to 85% being singletons. The sample is drawn from a study of T cell responses to AZD1222 COVID-19 vaccine. This chain joins TRBV28 and TRBJ1-5; possible D gene TRBD1, 5 bases. The material sequenced was peripheral blood, taken 28 days after the second AZD1222 dose. This sequence was found in an adult who received the AZD1222 COVID-19 vaccine. CDR3 amino acids: CAGRRDGNQPQHF. The DNA of the CDR3 is TGTGCCGGCCGGAGGGACGGCAATCAGCCCCAGCATTTT. Filled out from reference TRBV28 and TRBJ1-5, the complete variable domain reads DVKVTQSSRYLVKRTGEKVFLECVQDMDHENMFWYRQDPGLGLRLIYFSYDVKMKEKGDIPEGYSVSREKKERFSLILESASTNQTSMYLCAGRRDGNQPQHFGDGTRLSIL.